This is a list of T cell receptor beta chains from one sample in a study of T cells after yellow fever vaccination. One entry per CDR3 protein results from TCRdb running MiXCR on the 5' RACE reads. The table includes 40,000 to 50,000 distinct CDR3 sequences, roughly 7% detected once. The sample in question was CD8+ T cells not binding an NS4B(214-222) dextramer, sorted from PBMCs, obtained 45 days after the yellow fever booster vaccination. The receptors stem from a man younger than 40 who received the YFV17D yellow fever vaccine. CDR3s include the opening cysteine and the closing phenylalanine or tryptophan.

>TRBV15|TRBJ2-3
CATSRDGTSEYTQYF
>TRBV28|TRBJ1-1
CASSAGWGTNTEAFF
>TRBV5-6|TRBJ2-3
CASSLVSSGRPDTQYF
>TRBV12-3/TRBV12-4|TRBJ2-1
CATRRIIYNEQFF
>TRBV15|TRBJ2-1
CATSGTGADEQFF
>TRBV9|TRBJ2-3
CASSVPLAGGTDTQYF
>TRBV10-2|TRBJ2-1
CASSDTGSYNEQFF
>TRBV7-2|TRBJ2-1
CASSLEVAGAYNEQFF
>TRBV29-1|TRBJ2-7
CSAEGWGPSPYEQYF
>TRBV5-6|TRBJ2-4
CASSPGLAKNIQYF
>TRBV11-2|TRBJ2-2
CATIARAGGHRELFF
>TRBV12-3/TRBV12-4|TRBJ2-7
CASTHGADWPYEQYF
>TRBV25-1|TRBJ2-7
CASSEGGYGYEQYF
>TRBV20-1|TRBJ2-7
CSAPRDPGGEQYF
>TRBV5-4|TRBJ1-4
CASSLDRQSEKLFF
>TRBV11-2|TRBJ2-5
CASSNPTGRETQYF
>TRBV27|TRBJ2-6
CASSFSAGTWRSGANVLTF
>TRBV11-1|TRBJ2-5
CASRDSGQTSQETQYF
>TRBV6-2/TRBV6-3|TRBJ2-2
CASTKSGELFF
>TRBV7-2|TRBJ2-5
CASSLLRTGRETQYF
>TRBV6-5|TRBJ1-1
CASSYSAEAFF
>TRBV12-3/TRBV12-4|TRBJ2-7
CASSQGGYEQYF
>TRBV7-9|TRBJ2-3
CASNMDRATDTQYF
>TRBV7-9|TRBJ2-3
CASSPGTTKSTDTQYF
>TRBV12-3/TRBV12-4|TRBJ2-7
CASSLGQFPYEQYF
>TRBV7-8|TRBJ2-7
CASSPQPSGRSSYEQYF
>TRBV4-3|TRBJ2-7
CASSLLTGSNEQYF
>TRBV29-1|TRBJ2-1
CSVVGVGPNEQFF
>TRBV15|TRBJ2-3
CATSKGREADTQYF
>TRBV27|TRBJ2-2
CASANTGELFF
>TRBV15|TRBJ1-5
CATSRGPDSNQPQHF
>TRBV5-6|TRBJ1-2
CASSLRGNGYTF
>TRBV7-6|TRBJ2-3
CASSQNSLSDTQYF
>TRBV28|TRBJ2-7
CASSGTMSYEQYF
>TRBV29-1|TRBJ2-2
CSVFDRGQVGELFF
>TRBV28|TRBJ2-5
CASRHSQGAEETQYF
>TRBV11-1|TRBJ2-7
CASSTVSYEQYF
>TRBV27|TRBJ2-3
CASSPLQAGSTDTQYF
>TRBV4-2|TRBJ2-7
CASSQGGTGDGEQYF
>TRBV25-1|TRBJ2-7
CASSPRTFYSYEQYF
>TRBV15|TRBJ2-1
CATSRDISGSLNEQFF
>TRBV20-1|TRBJ2-3
CSASPPGRAFAQYF
>TRBV20-1|TRBJ2-6
CSARPWDRTGANVLTF
>TRBV6-5|TRBJ2-1
CASTSSAIYNEQFF
>TRBV19|TRBJ1-1
CASSIVFGLTEAFF
>TRBV30|TRBJ1-1
CACARDTEAFF
>TRBV6-2/TRBV6-3|TRBJ1-5
CASSPGPVTSPQHF
>TRBV27|TRBJ2-7
CASMDFERPYEQYF
>TRBV11-2|TRBJ1-1
CASSLGGGNTEAFF
>TRBV18|TRBJ1-1
CASSLSGTGAPEAFF
>TRBV2|TRBJ2-7
CASSITGAYEQYF
>TRBV20-1|TRBJ1-4
CSARDRRRMATNEKLFF
>TRBV6-2/TRBV6-3|TRBJ2-2
CASSYSGRTGELFF
>TRBV6-1|TRBJ2-5
CASRTSGIQETQYF
>TRBV7-6|TRBJ2-7
CASSLARAGASPYEQYF